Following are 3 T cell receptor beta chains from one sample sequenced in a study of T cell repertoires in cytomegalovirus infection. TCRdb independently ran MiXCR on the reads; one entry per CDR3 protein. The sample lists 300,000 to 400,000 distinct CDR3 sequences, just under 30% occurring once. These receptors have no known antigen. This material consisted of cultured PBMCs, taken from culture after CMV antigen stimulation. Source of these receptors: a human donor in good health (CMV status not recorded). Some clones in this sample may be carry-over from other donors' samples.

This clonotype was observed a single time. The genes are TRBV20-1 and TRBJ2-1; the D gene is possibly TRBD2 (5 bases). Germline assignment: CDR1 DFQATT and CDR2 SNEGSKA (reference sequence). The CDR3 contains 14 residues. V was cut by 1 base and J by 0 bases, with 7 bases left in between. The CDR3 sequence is CSARGTVSYNEQFF. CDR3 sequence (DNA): TGCAGTGCTAGAGGGACTGTCTCCTACAATGAGCAGTTCTTC.

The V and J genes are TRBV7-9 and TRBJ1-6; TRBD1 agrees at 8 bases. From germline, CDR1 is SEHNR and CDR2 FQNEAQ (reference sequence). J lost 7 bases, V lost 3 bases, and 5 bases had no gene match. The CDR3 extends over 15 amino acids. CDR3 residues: CASSLDRAGNSPLHF. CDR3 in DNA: TGTGCCAGCAGCTTGGACAGGGCCGGCAATTCACCCCTCCACTTT. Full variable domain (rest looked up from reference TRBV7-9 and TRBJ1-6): DTGVSQNPRHKITKRGQNVTFRCDPISEHNRLYWYRQTLGQGPEFLTYFQNEAQLEKSRLLSDRFSAERPKGSFSTLEIQRTEQGDSAMYLCASSLDRAGNSPLHFGNGTRLTVT.

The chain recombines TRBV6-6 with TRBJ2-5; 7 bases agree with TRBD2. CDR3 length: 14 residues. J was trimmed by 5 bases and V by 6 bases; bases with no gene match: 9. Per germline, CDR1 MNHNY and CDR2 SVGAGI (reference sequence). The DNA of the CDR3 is TGTGCCAGCAGCTCACTTGGGACTACGGAGACCCAGTACTTC. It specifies CASSSLGTTETQYF.